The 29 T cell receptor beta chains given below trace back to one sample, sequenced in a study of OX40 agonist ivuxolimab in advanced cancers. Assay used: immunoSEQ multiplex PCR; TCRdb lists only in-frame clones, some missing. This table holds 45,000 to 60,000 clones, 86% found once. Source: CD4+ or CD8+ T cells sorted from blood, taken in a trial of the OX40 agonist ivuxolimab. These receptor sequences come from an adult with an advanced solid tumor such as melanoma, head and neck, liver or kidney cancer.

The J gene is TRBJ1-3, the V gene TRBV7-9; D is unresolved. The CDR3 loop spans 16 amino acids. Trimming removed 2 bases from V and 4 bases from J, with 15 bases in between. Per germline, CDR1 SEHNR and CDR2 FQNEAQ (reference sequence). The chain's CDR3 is CASSLNPPNAGNTIYF. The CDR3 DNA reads TGTGCCAGCAGCTTAAATCCGCCAAACGCGGGAAACACCATATATTTT.

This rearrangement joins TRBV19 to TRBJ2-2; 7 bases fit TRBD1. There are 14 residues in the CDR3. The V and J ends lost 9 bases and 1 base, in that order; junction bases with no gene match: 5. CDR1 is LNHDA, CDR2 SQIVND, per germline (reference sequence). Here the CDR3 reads CASGDRLNTGELFF. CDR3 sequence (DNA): TGTGCCAGCGGGGACAGACTGAACACCGGGGAGCTGTTTTTT. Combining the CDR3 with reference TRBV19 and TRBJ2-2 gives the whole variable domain DGGITQSPKYLFRKEGQNVTLSCEQNLNHDAMYWYRQDPGQGLRLIYYSQIVNDFQKGDIAEGYSVSREKKESFPLTVTSAQKNPTAFYLCASGDRLNTGELFFGEGSRLTVL.

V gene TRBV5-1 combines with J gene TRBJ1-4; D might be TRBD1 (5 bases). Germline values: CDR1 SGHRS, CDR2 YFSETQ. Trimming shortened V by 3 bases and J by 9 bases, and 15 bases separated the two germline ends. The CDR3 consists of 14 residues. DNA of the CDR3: TGCGCCAGCAGCTCGGACACGACCGCGAAAAAACTGTTTTTT. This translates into CASSSDTTAKKLFF.

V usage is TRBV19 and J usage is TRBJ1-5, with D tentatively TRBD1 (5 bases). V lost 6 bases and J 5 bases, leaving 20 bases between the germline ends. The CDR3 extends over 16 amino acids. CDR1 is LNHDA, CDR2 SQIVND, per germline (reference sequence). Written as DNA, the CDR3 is TGTGCCAGTAGCCACGCGGGGGTACCCGTTGATCAGCCCCAGCATTTT. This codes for CASSHAGVPVDQPQHF.

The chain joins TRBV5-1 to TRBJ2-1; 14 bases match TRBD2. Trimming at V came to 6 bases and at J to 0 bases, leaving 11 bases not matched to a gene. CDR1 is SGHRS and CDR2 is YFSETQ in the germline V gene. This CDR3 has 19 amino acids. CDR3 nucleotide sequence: TGCGCCAGCATCCAAGGACTAGCGGGGGGCAGGAGCTCCTACAATGAGCAGTTCTTC. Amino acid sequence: CASIQGLAGGRSSYNEQFF.

The CDR3 nucleotides read TGTGCCAGCAGCTCGTATACCGGGGGTCGCGGGGGCGGCTACACCTTC. Protein product: CASSSYTGGRGGGYTF. The chain joins TRBV7-9 to TRBJ1-2, with TRBD1 as a possible D gene (6 bases). Germline V gene lookup returns CDR1 SEHNR and CDR2 FQNEAQ (reference sequence). V was trimmed by 4 bases and J by 8 bases, leaving 23 bases between them. This CDR3 is built from 16 residues.

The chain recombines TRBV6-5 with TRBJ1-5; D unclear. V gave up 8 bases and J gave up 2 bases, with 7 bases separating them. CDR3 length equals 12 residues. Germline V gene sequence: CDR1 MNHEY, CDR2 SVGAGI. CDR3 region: CASQDGNQPQHF. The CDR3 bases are TGTGCCAGCCAGGACGGCAATCAGCCCCAGCATTTT.

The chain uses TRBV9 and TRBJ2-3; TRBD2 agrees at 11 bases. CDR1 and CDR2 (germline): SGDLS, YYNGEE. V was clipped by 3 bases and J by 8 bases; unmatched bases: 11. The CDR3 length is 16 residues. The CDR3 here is CASSGSGVAGGTTQYF. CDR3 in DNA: TGTGCCAGCAGCGGGTCTGGAGTAGCGGGGGGGACTACGCAGTATTTT.

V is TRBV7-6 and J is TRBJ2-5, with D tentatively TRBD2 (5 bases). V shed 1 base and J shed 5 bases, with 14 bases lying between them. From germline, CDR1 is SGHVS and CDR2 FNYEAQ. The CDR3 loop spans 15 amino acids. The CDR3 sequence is CASSLVYGVGETQYF. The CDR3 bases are TGTGCCAGCAGCTTAGTTTACGGGGTGGGGGAGACCCAGTACTTC.

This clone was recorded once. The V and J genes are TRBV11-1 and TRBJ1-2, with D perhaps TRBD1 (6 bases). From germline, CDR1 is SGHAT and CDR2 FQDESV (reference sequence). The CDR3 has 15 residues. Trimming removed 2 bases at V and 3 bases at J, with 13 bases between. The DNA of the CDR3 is TGTGCCAGCAGCTTAAATCAGGGGTCGGACTATGGCTACACCTTC. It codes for CASSLNQGSDYGYTF.

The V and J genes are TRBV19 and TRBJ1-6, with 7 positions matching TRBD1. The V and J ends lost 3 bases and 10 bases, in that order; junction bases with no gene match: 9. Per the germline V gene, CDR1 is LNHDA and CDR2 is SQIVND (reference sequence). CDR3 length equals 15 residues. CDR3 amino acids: CASSILNRGGSPLHF. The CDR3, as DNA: TGTGCCAGTAGTATTTTGAACAGGGGAGGATCACCCCTCCACTTT.

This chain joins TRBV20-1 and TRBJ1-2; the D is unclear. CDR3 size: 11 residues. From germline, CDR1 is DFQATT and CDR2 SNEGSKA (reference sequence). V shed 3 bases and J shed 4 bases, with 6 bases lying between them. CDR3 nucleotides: TGCAGTGCTAGTGACGGCTATGGCTACACCTTC. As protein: CSASDGYGYTF.

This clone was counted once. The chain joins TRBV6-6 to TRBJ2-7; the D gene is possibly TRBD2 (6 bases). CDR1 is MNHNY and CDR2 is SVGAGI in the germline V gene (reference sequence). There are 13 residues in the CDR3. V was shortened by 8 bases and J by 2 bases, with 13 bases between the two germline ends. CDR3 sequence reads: CASRGRTAYEQYF. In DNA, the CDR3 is TGTGCCAGCCGGGGGAGGACCGCCTACGAGCAGTACTTC.

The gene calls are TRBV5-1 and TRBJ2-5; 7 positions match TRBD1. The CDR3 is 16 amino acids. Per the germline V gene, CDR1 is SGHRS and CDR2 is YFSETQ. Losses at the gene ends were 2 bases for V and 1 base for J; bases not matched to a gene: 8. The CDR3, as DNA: TGCGCCAGCAGCTTTAACTCCGGGACAGTCCAAGAGACCCAGTACTTC. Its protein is CASSFNSGTVQETQYF.

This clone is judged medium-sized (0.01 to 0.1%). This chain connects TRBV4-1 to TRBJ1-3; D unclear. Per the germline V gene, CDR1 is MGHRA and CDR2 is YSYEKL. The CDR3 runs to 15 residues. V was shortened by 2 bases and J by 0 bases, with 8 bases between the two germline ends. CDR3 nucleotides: TGCGCCAGCAGCCAAAGACACCCCTCTGGAAACACCATATATTTT. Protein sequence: CASSQRHPSGNTIYF.

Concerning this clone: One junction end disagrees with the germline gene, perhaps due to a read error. The CDR3 nucleotides read TGTGCCAGCAGTGTGACACCGGGACAGGGGGCTGGTGGTTCACCCCTCCACTTT. Amino acid sequence: CASSVTPGQGAGGSPLHF. The genes are TRBV10-3 and TRBJ1-6, with TRBD1 identical over 12 bases. This CDR3 comprises 18 residues. The V gene's germline CDR1 is ENHRY and CDR2 SYGVKD.

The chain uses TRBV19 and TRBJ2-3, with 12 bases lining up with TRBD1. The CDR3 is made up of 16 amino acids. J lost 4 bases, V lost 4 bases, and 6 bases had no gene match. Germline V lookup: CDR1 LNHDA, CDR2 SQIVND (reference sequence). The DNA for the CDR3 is TGTGCCAGTAGTAGCCATCGGGACAGGGGGCCAGATACGCAGTATTTT. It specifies CASSSHRDRGPDTQYF. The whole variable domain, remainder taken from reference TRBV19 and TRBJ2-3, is DGGITQSPKYLFRKEGQNVTLSCEQNLNHDAMYWYRQDPGQGLRLIYYSQIVNDFQKGDIAEGYSVSREKKESFPLTVTSAQKNPTAFYLCASSSHRDRGPDTQYFGPGTRLTVL.

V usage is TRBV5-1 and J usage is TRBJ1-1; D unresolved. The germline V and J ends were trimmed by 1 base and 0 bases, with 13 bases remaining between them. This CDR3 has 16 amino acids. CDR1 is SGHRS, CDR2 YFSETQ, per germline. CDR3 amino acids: CASSLLMGQMNTEAFF. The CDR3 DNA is TGCGCCAGCAGCTTGCTCATGGGTCAAATGAACACTGAAGCTTTCTTT.

This CDR3 reads CASSFLELGGTDTQYF. CDR3 DNA: TGTGCCAGCAGCTTTCTGGAGCTAGGGGGCACAGATACGCAGTATTTT. The chain carries TRBV7-3 and TRBJ2-3, with D maybe TRBD1 (5 bases). This CDR3 is built from 16 residues. Per germline, CDR1 SGHTA and CDR2 FQGTGA. With 3 bases removed from V and 1 base from J, the gap between germline ends came to 14 bases.

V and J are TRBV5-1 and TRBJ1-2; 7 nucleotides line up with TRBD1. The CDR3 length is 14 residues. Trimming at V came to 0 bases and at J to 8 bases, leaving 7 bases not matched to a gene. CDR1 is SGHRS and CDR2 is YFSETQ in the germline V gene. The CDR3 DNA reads TGCGCCAGCAGCTTGGCCGTAGGGGGCGCCGGCTACACCTTC. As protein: CASSLAVGGAGYTF.

CDR3: CASKKGQSNQPQHF. The CDR3, as DNA: TGTGCCAGCAAAAAGGGACAGAGCAATCAGCCCCAGCATTTT. The chain employs TRBV6-5 and TRBJ1-5; 7 positions match TRBD1. The V gene end was trimmed by 7 bases and the J gene end by 1 base; junction bases not matched to a gene: 4. Looked up from germline, CDR1 is MNHEY and CDR2 is SVGAGI. The CDR3 is made up of 14 amino acids.

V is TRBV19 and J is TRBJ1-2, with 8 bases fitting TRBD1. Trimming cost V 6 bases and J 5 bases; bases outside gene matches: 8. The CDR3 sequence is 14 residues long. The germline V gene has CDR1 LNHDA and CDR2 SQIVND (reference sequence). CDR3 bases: TGTGCCAGTAGGACAGGGGCACCTTCTTATGGCTACACCTTC. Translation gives CASRTGAPSYGYTF. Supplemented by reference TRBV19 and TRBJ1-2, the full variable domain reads DGGITQSPKYLFRKEGQNVTLSCEQNLNHDAMYWYRQDPGQGLRLIYYSQIVNDFQKGDIAEGYSVSREKKESFPLTVTSAQKNPTAFYLCASRTGAPSYGYTFGSGTRLTVV.

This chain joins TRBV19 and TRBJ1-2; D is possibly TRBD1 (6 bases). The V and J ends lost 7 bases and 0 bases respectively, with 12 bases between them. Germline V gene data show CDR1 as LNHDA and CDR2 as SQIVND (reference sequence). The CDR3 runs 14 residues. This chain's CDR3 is CASMGAAPNYGYTF. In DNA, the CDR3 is TGTGCCAGTATGGGGGCAGCACCTAACTATGGCTACACCTTC.

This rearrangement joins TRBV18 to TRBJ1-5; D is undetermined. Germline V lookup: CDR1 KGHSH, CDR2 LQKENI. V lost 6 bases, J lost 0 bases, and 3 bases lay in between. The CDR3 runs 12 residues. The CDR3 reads CASSYSNQPQHF. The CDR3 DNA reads TGTGCCAGCTCCTATAGCAATCAGCCCCAGCATTTT.

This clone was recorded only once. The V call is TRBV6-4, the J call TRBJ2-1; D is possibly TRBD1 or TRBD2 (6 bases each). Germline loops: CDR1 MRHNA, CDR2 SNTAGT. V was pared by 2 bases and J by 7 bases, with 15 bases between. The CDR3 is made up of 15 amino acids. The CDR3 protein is CASSDGPGAVNEQFF. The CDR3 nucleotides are TGTGCCAGCAGTGACGGCCCGGGGGCTGTAAATGAGCAGTTCTTC.

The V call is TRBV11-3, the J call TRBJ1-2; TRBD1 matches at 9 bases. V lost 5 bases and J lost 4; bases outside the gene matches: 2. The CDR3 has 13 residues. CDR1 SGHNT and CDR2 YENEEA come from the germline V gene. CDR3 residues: CASSTDRGYGYTF. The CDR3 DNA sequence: TGTGCCAGCAGCACGGACAGGGGCTATGGCTACACCTTC.

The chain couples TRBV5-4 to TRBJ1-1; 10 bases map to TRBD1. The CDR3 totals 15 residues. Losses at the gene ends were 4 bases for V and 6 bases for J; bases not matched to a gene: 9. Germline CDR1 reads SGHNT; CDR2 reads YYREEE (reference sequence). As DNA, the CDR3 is TGTGCCAGCAGCGGACGACAGGGGGCGGTATCTGAAGCTTTCTTT. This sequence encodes CASSGRQGAVSEAFF.

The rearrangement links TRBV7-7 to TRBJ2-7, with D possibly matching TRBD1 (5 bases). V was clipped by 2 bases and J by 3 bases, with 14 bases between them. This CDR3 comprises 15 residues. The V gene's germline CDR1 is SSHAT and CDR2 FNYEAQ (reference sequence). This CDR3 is CASSLYSGKGYEQYF. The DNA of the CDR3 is TGTGCCAGCAGCTTATATTCAGGGAAGGGCTACGAGCAGTACTTC.

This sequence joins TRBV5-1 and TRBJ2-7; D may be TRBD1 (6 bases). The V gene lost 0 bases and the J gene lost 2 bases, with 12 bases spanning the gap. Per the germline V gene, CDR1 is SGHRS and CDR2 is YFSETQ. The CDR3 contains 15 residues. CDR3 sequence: CASSLVGAGPYEQYF. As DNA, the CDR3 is TGCGCCAGCAGCTTGGTGGGGGCAGGGCCCTACGAGCAGTACTTC.